What follows is one T cell receptor (beta chain) and its context. Clones were sequenced by immunoSEQ multiplex PCR, and TCRdb holds only the in-frame ones, with some missing. The repertoire includes about 75,000 clones, more than 80% of them detected once, and about 16% sits in the top ten. The sample belongs to a study of control samples from healthy donors and cancer patients. Germline V gives CDR1 WSHSY, CDR2 SAAADI. Trimming took off 0 bases at V and 3 bases at J, with 15 bases between the two ends. The CDR3 is made up of 16 amino acids. Specimen: blood. The chain combines TRBV10-2 with TRBJ2-7; D not resolved. This TCR was recovered from a man aged 50-59 years in good health. DNA of the CDR3: TGCGCCAGCAGTGAGTCTCGGCCCACCGGGCGCTACGAGCAGTACTTC. Protein sequence: CASSESRPTGRYEQYF.